This T cell receptor beta chain was profiled in a study of early T cells in non-severe SARS-CoV-2 infection. A word on this clonotype: Its antigen is as yet unknown.

Trimming took 3 bases from V and 4 from J, leaving 7 bases between them. The germline V gene encodes CDR1 MNHNS and CDR2 SASEGT. This CDR3 comprises 13 residues. Study-wide results and caveats: Matching with VDJdb favored anti-spike CD8 responses (missing private and CD4 specificities).

TCRdb re-analysed the 5' RACE reads in MiXCR, keeping a single row per CDR3 protein. The table includes 75,000 to 95,000 distinct CDR3 sequences, roughly 15% detected once. The source was whole blood, collected at baseline. V gene TRBV6-1 combines with J gene TRBJ1-5; no reliable D call. The receptor's source is an adult who was a healthcare worker with PCR-confirmed SARS-CoV-2 infection or an uninfected control (not recorded which). The CDR3 DNA reads TGTGCCAGCAGTGAGAGACGAAATCAGCCCCAGCATTTT. Its translation is CASSERRNQPQHF.